This TCR beta chain was captured in a study of blood T cells in healthy people across ages. In the case of this clonotype: What it recognizes is unknown.

Russia was home to the donors, healthy Caucasian individuals aged about 6 to 90. Through a sample-barcoded 5' primer and a J-beta primer mix, a second PCR was run for 7 to 11 cycles. Each TCR beta cDNA got a 12-nucleotide random molecular identifier. TCRdb re-analysed the 5' RACE reads in MiXCR, keeping a single row per CDR3 protein. The data show over a million distinct CDR3 sequences, about 43% seen once. Broader study findings: Older individuals had lower TCR beta diversity per million T cells (the decline was roughly linear).

Germline V lookup: CDR1 MNHNY, CDR2 SVGAGI (reference sequence). The CDR3 sequence is 12 residues long. V was cut by 3 bases and J by 8 bases, with 10 bases left in between. This clonotype was sampled from a woman aged 18-29 years in good health. The V call is TRBV6-6, the J call TRBJ1-1, with D tentatively TRBD1 (5 bases). The specimen was blood. The CDR3 reads CASSYRGWEAFF. Here the CDR3 DNA reads TGTGCCAGCAGTTATAGGGGTTGGGAAGCTTTCTTT.